This TCR beta chain was identified in a study of cytomegalovirus exposure and HLA in healthy donors. Broader study findings: For TCR beta chains, V- and J-gene trimming was later linked to a missense DCLRE1C variant.

Trimming left V 3 bases short and J 0 bases short, with 9 bases between. From germline, CDR1 is SEHNR and CDR2 FQNEAQ (reference sequence). CDR3 length: 15 residues. The study ran its PCR with 60 Vbeta and 13 Jbeta primers. The method was immunoSEQ multiplex PCR; TCRdb's version includes in-frame clones alone and lacks a portion of them. The profile shows roughly 80,000 clones, roughly 73% of them singletons. Remarks on this clone: The antigen is not known.

The chain has TRBV7-9 and TRBJ2-1; D not certain. Sequences were obtained from PBMCs. The origin of this receptor is a woman aged 40 to 50 in good health and CMV-seropositive. As DNA, the CDR3 is TGTGCCAGCAGCTTTGGGTCTAGCTCCTACAATGAGCAGTTCTTC. Translated: CASSFGSSSYNEQFF. Together with reference TRBV7-9 and TRBJ2-1, the CDR3 gives the full variable domain: DTGVSQNPRHKITKRGQNVTFRCDPISEHNRLYWYRQTLGQGPEFLTYFQNEAQLEKSRLLSDRFSAERPKGSFSTLEIQRTEQGDSAMYLCASSFGSSSYNEQFFGPGTRLTVL.